Listed below are T cell receptor beta chains from one sample, sequenced in a study of human T cells and chemical hapten exposure. TCRdb re-called the RACE reads through MiXCR, storing one row per CDR3 protein. The sample includes some 96,000 distinct CDR3 sequences, about 28% of them seen just once. The sequenced sample was whole blood, obtained in connection with sensitization to the hapten diphenylcyclopropenone (DPC). These receptors came from a man aged 40-49 years with alopecia areata. Some clones in this sample may be carry-over from other donors' samples. CDR3s include the opening cysteine and the closing phenylalanine or tryptophan. The D gene is left open where the match is weak. Clone size is shown for a subset of rows, as once, few, many or a class of expanded clone.

clone_size j_call v_call d_call cdr3_nt cdr3_aa
. TRBJ2-3 TRBV6-1 . TGTGCCAGCAGTGATTTGATCCGGGGGAGCACAGATACGCAGTATTTT CASSDLIRGSTDTQYF
. TRBJ2-3 TRBV11-2 . TGTGCCAGCAGCTTAGTGGGGGGCAGAAGCACAGATACGCAGTATTTT CASSLVGGRSTDTQYF
. TRBJ2-7 TRBV10-3 TRBD1 TGTGCCATCGCTAGCGGACAGGGGATCGAGCAGTACTTC CAIASGQGIEQYF
few TRBJ2-6 TRBV15 TRBD2 TGTGCCACCAGCCCCGGGGGGGTGGGGGCCAACGTCCTGACTTTC CATSPGGVGANVLTF
few TRBJ1-1 TRBV20-1 . TGCAGTGCCCGGGGGGCGACTGAAGCTTTCTTT CSARGATEAFF
. TRBJ2-2 TRBV30 . TGTGCCTGGAGTGTAAGGGCAGGGAGAACCACCGGGGAGCTGTTTTTT CAWSVRAGRTTGELFF
few TRBJ2-4 TRBV5-1 . TGCGCCAGCAGCTTGGAGGGGGGGCGGGCCAAAAACATTCAGTACTTC CASSLEGGRAKNIQYF
few TRBJ2-1 TRBV19 TRBD2 TGTGCCAGCAGAACTAGCGGGTCCTACAATGAGCAGTTCTTC CASRTSGSYNEQFF
. TRBJ2-4 TRBV6-6 . TGTGCCAGCAGTGCCGCCGGGACAATAGCCAAAAACATTCAGTACTTC CASSAAGTIAKNIQYF
few TRBJ2-2 TRBV28 . TGTGCCAGCAGCACGGGACCTCACGGGGAGCTGTTTTTT CASSTGPHGELFF
. TRBJ1-1 TRBV3-1 . TGTGCCAGCAAATTAGGGGGAACCTATACAGAAGCTTTCTTT CASKLGGTYTEAFF
few TRBJ2-2 TRBV29-1 . TGCAGCGTTGAAGTGAGGTCGAGGGGCGGGGAGCTGTTTTTT CSVEVRSRGGELFF
few TRBJ2-1 TRBV11-2 TRBD2 TGTGCCAGCAGCTTAGATGGACTAGCTTACCGCAATGAGCAGTTCTTC CASSLDGLAYRNEQFF
. TRBJ2-2 TRBV7-2 TRBD1 TGTGCCAGCAGCTCTCGACAGGGGGCGACCGGGGAGCTGTTTTTT CASSSRQGATGELFF
. TRBJ2-5 TRBV5-1 . TGCGCCAGCAGCTTGGGACCCCAAGAGACCCAGTACTTC CASSLGPQETQYF
. TRBJ2-1 TRBV20-1 TRBD2 TGCAGTGCTGCACTAGCGGGAGGCTACAATGAGCAGTTCTTC CSAALAGGYNEQFF
. TRBJ2-7 TRBV6-5 TRBD1 TGTGCCAGCAGTTCGGACAGGGGACCCCCGTACGAGCAGTACTTC CASSSDRGPPYEQYF
few TRBJ2-3 TRBV5-1 . TGCGCCAGCAGCCCACTAAGCCTGCAGGGGGGGACCACAGATACGCAGTATTTT CASSPLSLQGGTTDTQYF
few TRBJ2-7 TRBV25-1 . TGTGCCGGTGGACTCCGATCCTACGAGCAGTACTTC CAGGLRSYEQYF
. TRBJ1-1 TRBV11-2 . TGTGCCAGCAGCCCCTCGTACACTGAAGCTTTCTTT CASSPSYTEAFF
few TRBJ2-5 TRBV20-1 . TGCAGTGCTAACCACCGCCAGGGGCAAGAGACCCAGTACTTC CSANHRQGQETQYF
. TRBJ2-7 TRBV6-5 TRBD2 TGTGCCAGCAGTTCCCCCGGACTAGCGGGAGGATCCGGCGTTGACGAGCAGTACTTC CASSSPGLAGGSGVDEQYF
. TRBJ2-5 TRBV11-1 . TGTGCCAGCAGCAAAGAGTATCGAGGGACCCAGTACTTC CASSKEYRGTQYF
few TRBJ2-1 TRBV28 TRBD2 TGTGCCAGCAGGCGGGCAGGAGGGAGGGCCGCCTACAATGAGCAGTTCTTC CASRRAGGRAAYNEQFF
. TRBJ2-7 TRBV7-9 TRBD1 TGTGCCAGCAGCGCACCGGGACAGGGCTACGAGCAGTACTTC CASSAPGQGYEQYF
few TRBJ1-4 TRBV18 . TGTGCCAGCTCACCACAAAAGGGGCGGAGGGCTGAAAAACTGTTTTTT CASSPQKGRRAEKLFF